This is a list of T cell receptor beta chains from one sample in a study of T cell repertoires in cytomegalovirus infection. TCRdb called the reads again in MiXCR, with one record for every CDR3 protein. The top ten clones hold roughly 10% of a sample with hundreds of thousands of distinct CDR3 sequences, approximately 10% of them seen once. The specimen sequenced was PBMCs. The receptors were sampled from a human donor in good health (CMV status not recorded). Some clones in this sample may be carry-over from other donors' samples. CDR3s include the opening cysteine and the closing phenylalanine or tryptophan. Clone size is stated in some rows and not others, as once, few, many or a class when expanded.

>many|TRBJ2-1|TRBV7-2
CASISGSGQFF
>.|TRBJ2-1|TRBV5-5
CASSRRDSNYNEQFF
>.|TRBJ2-1|TRBV29-1
CSVEGRTESYNEQFF
>many|TRBJ2-5|TRBV11-2
CASSRRGRQEEETQYF
>many|TRBJ1-1|TRBV12-3/TRBV12-4
CASSRGSRQVSEAFF
>many|TRBJ1-2|TRBV7-6
CASSSNRDRGGYTF
>.|TRBJ2-2|TRBV9
CASSGGTGHAGELFF
>few|TRBJ1-5|TRBV5-1
CASSLGINQPQHF
>many|TRBJ2-3|TRBV19
CASSIFGSTDTQYF
>.|TRBJ2-7|TRBV20-1
CSALTGTGGYEQYF
>.|TRBJ1-4|TRBV15
CATSRDIVDEKLFF
>many|TRBJ2-1|TRBV2
CASSERRTSGRGNYNEQFF
>many|TRBJ1-5|TRBV28
CASSRARQPQHF
>many|TRBJ2-3|TRBV12-3/TRBV12-4
CASSVSGSSGFTDTQYF
>many|TRBJ2-7|TRBV11-2
CASSTSSGRVEQYF
>many|TRBJ1-1|TRBV12-3/TRBV12-4
CASSPGQGLAEAFF
>.|TRBJ1-1|TRBV5-1
CASSRLQGATTEAFF
>many|TRBJ2-7|TRBV7-3
CASRFSGRGPYEQYF
>many|TRBJ2-7|TRBV11-2
CASSPLAGVGEQYF
>many|TRBJ2-1|TRBV27
CASSPNREFYYNEQFF
>.|TRBJ2-7|TRBV13
CASSSPRGPSYEQYF
>few|TRBJ2-4|TRBV20-1
CSARDTRGNKNIQYF
>.|TRBJ2-3|TRBV29-1
CSVEDLMPVLGTDTQYF
>.|TRBJ2-3|TRBV15
CATSRATSGIGNTQYF
>.|TRBJ2-5|TRBV27
CASSLVAGGETQNF
>few|TRBJ2-7|TRBV5-6
CASSFKEAGSYEQYF
>many|TRBJ1-6|TRBV2
CASILTGNSPLHF
>many|TRBJ2-7|TRBV3-1
CASSPNPSGAYEQYF
>many|TRBJ2-1|TRBV28
CASSGRATYYNEQFF
>many|TRBJ1-5|TRBV12-3/TRBV12-4
CASSRRTGDSNQPQHF
>many|TRBJ2-7|TRBV4-2
CASSQDPADRESYEQYF
>many|TRBJ2-1|TRBV6-1
CASTDPGLDEQFF